This T cell receptor (beta chain) was profiled in a study of T cells after yellow fever vaccination. Across the study: It was SMART-Seq v4 Ultra Low Input that prepared the fractions with low cell numbers.

A single record per CDR3 protein comes from TCRdb applying MiXCR to the 5' RACE reads. The data contain hundreds of thousands of distinct CDR3 sequences, about 14% of them singletons. At least ten counts were recorded for this clonotype. Antigen unknown. The CDR3 has 12 residues. Looked up from germline, CDR1 is SNHLY and CDR2 is FYNNEI. The V and J ends lost 2 bases and 8 bases respectively, with 7 bases between them. Findings of the study overall: Researchers report a weaker secondary response that nonetheless peaked faster, day 5 versus 15.

V gene TRBV2 combines with J gene TRBJ2-1, with D perhaps TRBD2 (6 bases). This sequence was found in a man aged 25 to 40 who received the YFV17D yellow fever vaccine. Sequencing used PBMCs, obtained on the day of the yellow fever booster vaccination. The CDR3 here is CASSESGDEQFF. DNA of the CDR3: TGTGCCAGCAGTGAATCGGGGGATGAGCAGTTCTTC.